Sequencing of this TCR beta chain was carried out in a study of early T cells in non-severe SARS-CoV-2 infection. Looking at the study overall: Unsorted whole blood bulk RNA was sequenced, with unpaired chains.

This clonotype was recorded many times. Antigen: not known. cDNA molecules, individually, were tagged with unique molecular identifiers. TCRdb redid the calling of the 5' RACE reads with MiXCR, one entry per CDR3 protein. The sample lists about 43,000 distinct CDR3 sequences, under 13% occurring once. General study findings and limits: Missing private and CD4 specificities, VDJdb matching favored anti-spike CD8 responses.

Per germline, CDR1 SSHAT and CDR2 FNYEAQ (reference sequence). The V end lost 5 bases, the J end lost 6 bases, and 22 bases lay between the germline ends. This CDR3 region has 17 residues. The gene calls are TRBV7-7 and TRBJ2-2; D is uncertain. The sequenced sample consisted of whole blood. This receptor was obtained from an adult who was a healthcare worker with PCR-confirmed SARS-CoV-2 infection or an uninfected control (not recorded which). The CDR3 DNA reads TGTGCCAGCAGCACCCACCCTGAGGTAGCAGTGCCCGGGGAGCTGTTTTTT. It is translated as CASSTHPEVAVPGELFF.